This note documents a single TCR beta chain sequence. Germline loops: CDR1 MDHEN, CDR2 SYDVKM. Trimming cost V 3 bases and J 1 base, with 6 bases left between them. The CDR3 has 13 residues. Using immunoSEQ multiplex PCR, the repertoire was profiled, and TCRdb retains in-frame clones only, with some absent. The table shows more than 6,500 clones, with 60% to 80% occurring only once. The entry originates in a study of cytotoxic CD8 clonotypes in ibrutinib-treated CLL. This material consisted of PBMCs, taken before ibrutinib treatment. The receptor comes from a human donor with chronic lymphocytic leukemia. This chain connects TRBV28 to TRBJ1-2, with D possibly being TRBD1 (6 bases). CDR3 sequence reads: CASSLGHNYGYTF. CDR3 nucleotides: TGTGCCAGCAGTTTGGGACATAACTATGGCTACACCTTC.